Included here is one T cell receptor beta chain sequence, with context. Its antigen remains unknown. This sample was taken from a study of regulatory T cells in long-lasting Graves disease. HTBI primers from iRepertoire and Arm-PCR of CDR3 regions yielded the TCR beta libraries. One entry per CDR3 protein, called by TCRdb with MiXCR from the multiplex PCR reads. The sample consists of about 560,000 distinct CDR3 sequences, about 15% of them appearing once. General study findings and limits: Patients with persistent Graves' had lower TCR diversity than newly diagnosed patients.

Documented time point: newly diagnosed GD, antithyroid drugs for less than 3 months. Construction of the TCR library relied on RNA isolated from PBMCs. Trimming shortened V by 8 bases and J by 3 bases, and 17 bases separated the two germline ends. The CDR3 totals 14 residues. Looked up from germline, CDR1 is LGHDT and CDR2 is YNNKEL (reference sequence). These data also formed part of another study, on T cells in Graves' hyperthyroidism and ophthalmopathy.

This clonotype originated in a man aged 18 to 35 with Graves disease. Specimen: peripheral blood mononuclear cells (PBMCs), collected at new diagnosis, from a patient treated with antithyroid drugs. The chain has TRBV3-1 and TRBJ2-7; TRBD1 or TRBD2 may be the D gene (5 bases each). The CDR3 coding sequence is TGTGCCAGCTCAAAGAGGGGCTCTGGCTACGAGCAGTACTTC. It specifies CASSKRGSGYEQYF.